This T cell receptor beta chain is drawn from a study of shared clonotypes between healthy human individuals. The study, taken as a whole, reports: Rarefaction demonstrated incomplete sorted-subset sequencing despite large depth.

Each sorted subset replicate got 200 ng genomic DNA, 25,000 to 30,000 genomes. This table comes from immunoSEQ multiplex PCR, and its TCRdb copy is limited to in-frame clones, with some not included. Of roughly 530,000 clones listed, roughly 95% are singletons. Trimming took 5 bases from V and 7 from J, leaving 6 bases between them. Germline lookup yields CDR1 WSHSY and CDR2 SAAADI. The CDR3 sequence is 11 residues long. About this clone: Its target is not known.

This TCR derives from a woman between 25 and 40 years old in good health. The chain recombines TRBV10-2 with TRBJ2-1; the D is unclear. Sequenced sample: naive CD4+ T cells sorted from blood. Subset meaning: CD45RA+ positively selected. The CDR3: CASSKPNEQFF. CDR3 sequence (DNA): TGCGCCAGCAGTAAGCCTAATGAGCAGTTCTTC.